This is a list of T cell receptor beta chains from one sample in a study of T cell responses to AZD1222 COVID-19 vaccine. Sequencing used immunoSEQ multiplex PCR; TCRdb keeps in-frame clones, though not all of them. The profile covers roughly 180,000 clones, with 94% appearing a single time and 9.2% taken by the ten largest. The sample here was peripheral blood, taken on day 0 of AZD1222 vaccination. Receptors originate from an adult in good health. CDR3s include the opening cysteine and the closing phenylalanine or tryptophan. The D gene is left open where the match is weak. Only some rows state a clone size, as once, few, many or a class for expanded clones.

TGTGCCAGCAGTACTAGACAGTTGGATCAGCCCCAGCATTTT	CASSTRQLDQPQHF	NA	NA	TRBV2	TRBJ1-5
TGTGCCAGCAGTTCGGGACGAATTTCACCCCTCCACTTT	CASSSGRISPLHF	once	NA	TRBV28	TRBJ1-6
TGTGCCAGCTCCGGCGGAGGAGAGACCCAGTACTTC	CASSGGGETQYF	NA	NA	TRBV18	TRBJ2-5
TGTGCCAGCAGTTCCGGGACAACCTACAATGAGCAGTTCTTC	CASSSGTTYNEQFF	NA	NA	TRBV28	TRBJ2-1
TGTGCCAGCAGCCCGGGAGGGAATCAGCCCCAGCATTTT	CASSPGGNQPQHF	NA	NA	TRBV6-5	TRBJ1-5
TGTGCCACCGGGGCGGGGGCCACAGATACGCAGTATTTT	CATGAGATDTQYF	NA	NA	TRBV28	TRBJ2-3
TGTGCCAGCAGCTTAGTATTCCAAAGCCGGACCTCTGGGGCCAACGTCCTGACTTTC	CASSLVFQSRTSGANVLTF	NA	NA	TRBV7-9	TRBJ2-6
TGTGCCAGCAGCTTAGTACCCAATCAGCCCCAGCATTTT	CASSLVPNQPQHF	NA	NA	TRBV11-2	TRBJ1-5
TGTGCCAGCAGCCAAAAACAGGGGAACACTGAAGCTTTCTTT	CASSQKQGNTEAFF	NA	NA	TRBV3-1/TRBV3-2	TRBJ1-1
TGTGCCACCGGGGATGGAGGAACCACAGATACGCAGTATTTT	CATGDGGTTDTQYF	NA	NA	TRBV24-1	TRBJ2-3
TGTGCCAGCAGTTTAGTGACAGGGTATGGCTACACCTTC	CASSLVTGYGYTF	NA	TRBD1	TRBV12-3/TRBV12-4	TRBJ1-2
TGTGCCAGCAGTCGGGGGGTCGGCGAGCAGTACTTC	CASSRGVGEQYF	NA	TRBD2	TRBV28	TRBJ2-7
TGTGCCATCAGTGGGGACCCTCGGGGGGCCGCTAATGAAAAACTGTTTTTT	CAISGDPRGAANEKLFF	NA	NA	TRBV10-3	TRBJ1-4
TGTGCCAGCAGCCAAACGGCGAGTCGGAGAAACACCATATATTTT	CASSQTASRRNTIYF	NA	NA	TRBV3-1/TRBV3-2	TRBJ1-3
TGTGCCAGCAGTTCTTTAACGCATTCACCCCTCCACTTT	CASSSLTHSPLHF	NA	NA	TRBV14	TRBJ1-6
TGCGCCAGCAGCATCGGTTCCGCAGATACGCAGTATTTT	CASSIGSADTQYF	NA	NA	TRBV4-1	TRBJ2-3
TGTGCCAGCTCACCTACAGGGGATGCTAACTATGGCTACACCTTC	CASSPTGDANYGYTF	NA	TRBD1	TRBV18	TRBJ1-2
TGTGCCAGCAGCTCGGCTAGCGGGATACGATACAATGAGCAGTTCTTC	CASSSASGIRYNEQFF	NA	TRBD2	TRBV7-2	TRBJ2-1
TGCGCCAGCAGCTTGGTTCTAGCGGCTCAGTACGAGCAGTACTTC	CASSLVLAAQYEQYF	NA	TRBD2	TRBV5-1	TRBJ2-7
TGTGCCAGCAGCCAGGGGACAGGGGTCACTGAAGCTTTCTTT	CASSQGTGVTEAFF	few	TRBD1	TRBV3-1/TRBV3-2	TRBJ1-1
TGTGCCAGCAGCCAGGGCTACAATAGCAATCAGCCCCAGCATTTT	CASSQGYNSNQPQHF	NA	NA	TRBV3-1/TRBV3-2	TRBJ1-5
TGTGCCAGTAGTTGGATGGATTCACCCCTCCACTTT	CASSWMDSPLHF	once	NA	TRBV19	TRBJ1-6
TGTGCCAGCTCACCGAAACAGGGTGTCTTCTATGGCTACACCTTC	CASSPKQGVFYGYTF	once	NA	TRBV18	TRBJ1-2
TGCGCCAGCACCCGGGACACCAACTATGGCTACACCTTC	CASTRDTNYGYTF	NA	NA	TRBV5-1	TRBJ1-2
TGTGCCAGCTCACCACTGAGTAAGAAGGACTATGGCTACACCTTC	CASSPLSKKDYGYTF	NA	NA	TRBV18	TRBJ1-2
TGTGCCAGCACCCCCGGGACAGTGGCAGATACGCAGTATTTT	CASTPGTVADTQYF	NA	TRBD1	TRBV6-2/TRBV6-3	TRBJ2-3
TGTGCCAGCAGCTTAGGCGGACAGGGCTATCAGCCCCAGCATTTT	CASSLGGQGYQPQHF	NA	TRBD1	TRBV7-9	TRBJ1-5
TGTGCCAGCAGGGATGTAAAGCCCTCAAGCACAGATACGCAGTATTTT	CASRDVKPSSTDTQYF	NA	NA	TRBV5-4	TRBJ2-3
TGTGCCAGCAGTTTGGGTGAGACAGAGAGCTTT	CASSLGETESF	NA	NA	TRBV12-3/TRBV12-4	TRBJ1-1
TGTGCCAGCAGCCAAGGACGACAGGGTAGCTCCTACGAGCAGTACTTC	CASSQGRQGSSYEQYF	NA	TRBD1	TRBV3-1/TRBV3-2	TRBJ2-7
TGTGCCAGCAGCTTAGTTCTGCGGCCCCAGTACTTC	CASSLVLRPQYF	NA	NA	TRBV11-2	TRBJ2-5
TGTGCCTGGAGCGGACCATTAGGAAGGAATTCACCCCTCCACTTT	CAWSGPLGRNSPLHF	NA	NA	TRBV30	TRBJ1-6
TGTGCCAGCAGCAAGAGGACAGGAAAGCTAGCTCTTCGCTCCTACAATGAGCAGTTCTTC	CASSKRTGKLALRSYNEQFF	NA	NA	TRBV21-1	TRBJ2-1
TGTGCCAGCAGTTTATCGTGGCTAGACACCGGGGAGCTGTTTTTT	CASSLSWLDTGELFF	NA	NA	TRBV27	TRBJ2-2
TGTGCCAGCAGCCCCCACGGGGGAGGGGAGCAGTACTTC	CASSPHGGGEQYF	NA	TRBD2	TRBV11-3	TRBJ2-7
TGTGCCAGCAGCTCATCCGGGACCCTAAGACAAAATGAGCAGTTCTTC	CASSSSGTLRQNEQFF	NA	NA	TRBV11-3	TRBJ2-1
TGTGCCAGCAGCCCTCCCCCGGGAGACAATGAGCAGTTCTTC	CASSPPPGDNEQFF	NA	NA	TRBV9	TRBJ2-1
TGTGCCAGTAGTATTACACCACAGGGGCCGTGGAGTGAGCAGTTCTTC	CASSITPQGPWSEQFF	NA	TRBD1	TRBV19	TRBJ2-1
TGTGCCAGCAGTCTGTTTGGCGGCACCGGGGAGCTGTTTTTT	CASSLFGGTGELFF	NA	NA	TRBV28	TRBJ2-2
TGTGCCAGCAGCTACTCCCTCGGCTCGGGAGTACTTATGAACACTGAAGCTTTCTTT	CASSYSLGSGVLMNTEAFF	NA	NA	TRBV11-2	TRBJ1-1
TGTGCCAGCAGCTTAACCTCTGATCGGGGCAATGAGCAGTTCTTC	CASSLTSDRGNEQFF	NA	NA	TRBV7-3	TRBJ2-1
TGTGCCAGCAGCGCCTATCACAGTCGGGCGGAAAATCAGCCCCAGCATTTT	CASSAYHSRAENQPQHF	NA	NA	TRBV5-6	TRBJ1-5
TGTGCCAGCAGCCAGAACGTAGGCACCGGGGAGCTGTTTTTT	CASSQNVGTGELFF	once	NA	TRBV3-1/TRBV3-2	TRBJ2-2
TGCGCCAGCAGCGATATGACAGGGATTAACGAGCAGTTCTTC	CASSDMTGINEQFF	NA	TRBD1	TRBV5-1	TRBJ2-1
TGCAGCACCATCGAGGGACTAGGCGAGCAGTACTTC	CSTIEGLGEQYF	NA	TRBD2	TRBV29-1	TRBJ2-7
TGTGCCAGCAGCGTAACTGGGGCCAACGTCCTGACTTTC	CASSVTGANVLTF	NA	NA	TRBV6-5	TRBJ2-6
TGTGCCAGCAGGTCCGGCGAGAACACTGAAGCTTTCTTT	CASRSGENTEAFF	once	NA	TRBV12-3/TRBV12-4	TRBJ1-1
TGTGCCAGTAGAAACAGCTACGAGCAGTACTTC	CASRNSYEQYF	NA	NA	TRBV27	TRBJ2-7
TGTGCCAGCAGCCGCGCCATCGGGACTAGCGACTCCTACGAGCAGTACTTC	CASSRAIGTSDSYEQYF	NA	TRBD2	TRBV4-2	TRBJ2-7
TGTGCCAGCAGTTTAGTTCGCGGGCCCCAGCATTTT	CASSLVRGPQHF	once	NA	TRBV12-3/TRBV12-4	TRBJ1-5
TGTGCCAGCAGTTATCAGGCTAGCGGGAGCTCCTACGAGCAGTACTTC	CASSYQASGSSYEQYF	once	TRBD2	TRBV6-5	TRBJ2-7
TGCAGCGCTCTGACTAGCGGTTCCTACGAGCAGTACTTC	CSALTSGSYEQYF	NA	TRBD2	TRBV29-1	TRBJ2-7
TGTGCCAGCAGCCTCGAAGCGGGTGCTGGAAACACCATATATTTT	CASSLEAGAGNTIYF	once	NA	TRBV7-3	TRBJ1-3
TGTGCCAGCAGCTCGGGACTAGCAATTTACAATGAGCAGTTCTTC	CASSSGLAIYNEQFF	NA	TRBD2	TRBV5-6	TRBJ2-1
TGCAGCGTTCTTAGCGGGAGGGCCGAGCAGTTCTTC	CSVLSGRAEQFF	NA	TRBD2	TRBV29-1	TRBJ2-1
TGTGCCAGCAGCGTTCGAGGTGAGTTGCGCAATTCACCCCTCCACTTT	CASSVRGELRNSPLHF	NA	NA	TRBV9	TRBJ1-6
TGCGCCAGCAGTTTCGACAGAGCCACTGAAGCTTTCTTT	CASSFDRATEAFF	NA	NA	TRBV10-2	TRBJ1-1